Here is one TCR beta chain with its context. Libraries were prepared by immunoSEQ multiplex PCR; TCRdb keeps only in-frame clonotypes and omits some of them. The table lists some 530,000 clones, around 85% of them singletons. The data belong to a study of blood T cell repertoires in COVID-19. Across the whole study: Samples of COVID-19 (acute and convalescent) were obtained from the United States, Italy and Spain.

Trimming took 6 bases from V and 9 from J; bases not matched to a gene: 21. Looked up from germline, CDR1 is LNHDA and CDR2 is SQIVND (reference sequence). This CDR3 has 18 amino acids. This chain joins TRBV19 and TRBJ2-4; TRBD2 matches at 9 bases. The sequenced material came from peripheral blood. This TCR derives from a human donor in a cohort sampled during active COVID-19. Here the CDR3 reads CASSSIGGRASSLPIQYF. CDR3 DNA: TGTGCCAGTAGCTCGATTGGCGGGAGGGCGTCTAGTCTCCCCATTCAGTACTTC.